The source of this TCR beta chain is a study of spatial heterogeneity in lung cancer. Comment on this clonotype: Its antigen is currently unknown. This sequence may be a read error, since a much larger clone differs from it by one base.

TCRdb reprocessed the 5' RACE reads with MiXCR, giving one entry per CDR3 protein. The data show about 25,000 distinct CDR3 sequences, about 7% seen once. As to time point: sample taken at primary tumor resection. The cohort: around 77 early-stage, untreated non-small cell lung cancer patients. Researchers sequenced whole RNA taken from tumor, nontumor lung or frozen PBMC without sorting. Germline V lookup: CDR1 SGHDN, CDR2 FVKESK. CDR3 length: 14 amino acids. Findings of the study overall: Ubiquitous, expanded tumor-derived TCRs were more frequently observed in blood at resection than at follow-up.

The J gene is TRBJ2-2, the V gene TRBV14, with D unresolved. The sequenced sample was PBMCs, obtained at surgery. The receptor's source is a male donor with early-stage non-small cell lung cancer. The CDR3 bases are TGTGTCAGCAGTCGTCCCCAAGGTGCCGGGGAGCTGTTTTTT. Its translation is CVSSRPQGAGELFF.